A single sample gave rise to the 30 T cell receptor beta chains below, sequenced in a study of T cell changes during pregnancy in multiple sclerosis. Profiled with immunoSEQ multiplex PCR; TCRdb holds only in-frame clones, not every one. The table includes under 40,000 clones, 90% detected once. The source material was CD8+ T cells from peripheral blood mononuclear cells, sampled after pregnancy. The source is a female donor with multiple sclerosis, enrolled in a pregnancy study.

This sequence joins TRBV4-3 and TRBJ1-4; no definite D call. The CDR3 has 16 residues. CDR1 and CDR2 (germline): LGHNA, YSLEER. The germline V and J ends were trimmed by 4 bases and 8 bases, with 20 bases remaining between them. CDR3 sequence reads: CASSRDPGRGPEKLFF. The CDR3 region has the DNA TGCGCCAGCAGCCGTGACCCGGGAAGAGGGCCCGAAAAACTGTTTTTT.

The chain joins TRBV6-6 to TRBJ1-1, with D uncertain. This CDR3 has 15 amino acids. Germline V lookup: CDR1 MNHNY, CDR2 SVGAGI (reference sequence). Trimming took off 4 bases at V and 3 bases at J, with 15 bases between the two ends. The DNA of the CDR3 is TGTGCCAGCAGTTCCTCCGACACCCCGGACACTGAAGCTTTCTTT. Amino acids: CASSSSDTPDTEAFF.

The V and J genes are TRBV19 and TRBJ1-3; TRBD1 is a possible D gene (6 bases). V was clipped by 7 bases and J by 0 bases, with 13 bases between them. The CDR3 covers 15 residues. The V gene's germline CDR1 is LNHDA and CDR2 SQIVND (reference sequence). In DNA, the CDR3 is TGTGCCAGTACCGTTACAGGGAGCTCTGGAAACACCATATATTTT. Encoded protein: CASTVTGSSGNTIYF. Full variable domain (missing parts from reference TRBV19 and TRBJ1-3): DGGITQSPKYLFRKEGQNVTLSCEQNLNHDAMYWYRQDPGQGLRLIYYSQIVNDFQKGDIAEGYSVSREKKESFPLTVTSAQKNPTAFYLCASTVTGSSGNTIYFGEGSWLTVV.

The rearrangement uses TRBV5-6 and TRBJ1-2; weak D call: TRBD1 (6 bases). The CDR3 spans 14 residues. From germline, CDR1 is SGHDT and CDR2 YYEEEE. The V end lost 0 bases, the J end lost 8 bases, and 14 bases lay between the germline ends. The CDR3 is CASSLGWGTKGYTF. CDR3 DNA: TGTGCCAGCAGCTTGGGTTGGGGGACAAAAGGCTACACCTTC.

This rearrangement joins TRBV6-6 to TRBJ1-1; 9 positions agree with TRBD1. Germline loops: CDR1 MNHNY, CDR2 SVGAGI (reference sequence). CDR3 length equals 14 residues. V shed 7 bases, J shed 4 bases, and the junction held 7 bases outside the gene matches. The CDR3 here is CASTDMGQGTEAFF. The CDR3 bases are TGTGCCAGCACCGACATGGGACAGGGCACTGAAGCTTTCTTT.

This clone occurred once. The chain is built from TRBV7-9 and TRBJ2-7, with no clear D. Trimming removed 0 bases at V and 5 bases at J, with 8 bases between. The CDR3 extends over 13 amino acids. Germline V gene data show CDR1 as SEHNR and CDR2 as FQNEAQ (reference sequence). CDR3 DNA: TGTGCCAGCAGCTTAGCGCAACAGAACGAGCAGTACTTC. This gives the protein CASSLAQQNEQYF. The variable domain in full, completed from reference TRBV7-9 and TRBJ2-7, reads DTGVSQNPRHKITKRGQNVTFRCDPISEHNRLYWYRQTLGQGPEFLTYFQNEAQLEKSRLLSDRFSAERPKGSFSTLEIQRTEQGDSAMYLCASSLAQQNEQYFGPGTRLTVT.

The CDR3 sequence is CASSQGPGQGGYGYTF. In DNA form, the CDR3 reads TGCGCCAGCAGCCAAGGTCCGGGACAGGGGGGCTATGGCTACACCTTC. This chain joins TRBV4-3 and TRBJ1-2; TRBD1 matches 11 bases. J gave up 4 bases and V 1 base, and 5 bases lay outside the gene matches. CDR1 and CDR2 (germline): LGHNA, YSLEER. The CDR3 sequence is 16 residues long.

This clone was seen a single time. Here the CDR3 DNA reads TGTGCCAGCAGCCCATACAGGGTTAGCTCCTACAATGAGCAGTTCTTC. It translates to CASSPYRVSSYNEQFF. The chain uses TRBV4-2 and TRBJ2-1, with D perhaps matching TRBD1 (6 bases). The V gene lost 4 bases and the J gene lost 0 bases, with 13 bases spanning the gap. From germline, CDR1 is LGHNA and CDR2 YNFKEQ. The CDR3 runs to 16 residues.

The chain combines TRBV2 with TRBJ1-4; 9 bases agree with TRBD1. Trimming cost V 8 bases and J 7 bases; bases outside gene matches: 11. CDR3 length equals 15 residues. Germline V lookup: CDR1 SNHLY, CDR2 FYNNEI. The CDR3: CASLRVGQGPEKLFF. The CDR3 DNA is TGTGCCAGCCTGAGAGTGGGACAGGGCCCTGAAAAACTGTTTTTT.

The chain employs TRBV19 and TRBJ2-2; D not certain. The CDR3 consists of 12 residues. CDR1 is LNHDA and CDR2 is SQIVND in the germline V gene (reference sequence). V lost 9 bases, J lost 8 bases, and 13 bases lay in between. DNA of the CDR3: TGTGCCAGCCGGTCAGGTTTTGGGGAGCTGTTTTTT. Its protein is CASRSGFGELFF.

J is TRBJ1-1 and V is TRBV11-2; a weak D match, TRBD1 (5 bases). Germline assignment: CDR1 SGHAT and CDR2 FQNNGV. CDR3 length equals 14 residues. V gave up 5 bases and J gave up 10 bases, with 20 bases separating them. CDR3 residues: CASSGGGDWVGAFF. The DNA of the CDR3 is TGTGCCAGCAGCGGCGGGGGGGATTGGGTTGGAGCTTTCTTT.

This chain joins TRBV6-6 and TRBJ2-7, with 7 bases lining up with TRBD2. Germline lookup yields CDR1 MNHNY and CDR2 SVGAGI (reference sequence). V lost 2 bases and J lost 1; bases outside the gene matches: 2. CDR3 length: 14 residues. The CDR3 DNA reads TGTGCCAGCAGTTACGGGGGAGGGTCCTACGAGCAGTACTTC. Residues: CASSYGGGSYEQYF.

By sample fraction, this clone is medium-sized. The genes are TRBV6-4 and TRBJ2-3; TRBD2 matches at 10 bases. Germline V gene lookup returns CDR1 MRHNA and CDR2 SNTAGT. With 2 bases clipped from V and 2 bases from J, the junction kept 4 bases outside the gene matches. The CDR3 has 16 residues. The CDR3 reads CASSDGAGGPTDTQYF. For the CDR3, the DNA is TGTGCCAGCAGTGACGGAGCGGGGGGGCCCACAGATACGCAGTATTTT.

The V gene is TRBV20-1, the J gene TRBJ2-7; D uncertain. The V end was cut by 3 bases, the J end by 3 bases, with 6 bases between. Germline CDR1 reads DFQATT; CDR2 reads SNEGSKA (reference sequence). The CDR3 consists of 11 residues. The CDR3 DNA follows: TGCAGTGCTAGGGTCAGCTACGAGCAGTACTTC. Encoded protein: CSARVSYEQYF.

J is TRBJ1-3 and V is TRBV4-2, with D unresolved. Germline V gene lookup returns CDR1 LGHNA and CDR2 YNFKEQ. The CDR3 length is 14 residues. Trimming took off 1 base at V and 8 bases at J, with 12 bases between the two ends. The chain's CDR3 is CASSQVGGGHTIYF. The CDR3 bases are TGTGCCAGCAGCCAAGTCGGAGGAGGGCACACCATATATTTT.

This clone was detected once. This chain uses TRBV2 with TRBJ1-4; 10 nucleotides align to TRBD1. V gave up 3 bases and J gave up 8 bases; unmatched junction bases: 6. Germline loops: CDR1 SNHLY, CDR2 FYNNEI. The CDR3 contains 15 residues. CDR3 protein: CASSDPGTGEEKLFF. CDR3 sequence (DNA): TGTGCCAGCAGTGACCCCGGGACAGGGGAAGAAAAACTGTTTTTT.

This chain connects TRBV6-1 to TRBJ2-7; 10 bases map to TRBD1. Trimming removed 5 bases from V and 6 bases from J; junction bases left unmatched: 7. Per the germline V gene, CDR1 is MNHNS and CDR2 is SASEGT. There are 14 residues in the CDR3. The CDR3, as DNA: TGTGCCAGCAGTACCGGGACAGGGGCGAGCGAGCAGTACTTC. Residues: CASSTGTGASEQYF.

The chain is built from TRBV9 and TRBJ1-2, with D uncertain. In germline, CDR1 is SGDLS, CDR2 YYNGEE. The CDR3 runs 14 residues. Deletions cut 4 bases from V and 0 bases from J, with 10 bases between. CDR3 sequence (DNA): TGTGCCAGCAGCTCATGGGGAGCTAACTATGGCTACACCTTC. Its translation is CASSSWGANYGYTF.

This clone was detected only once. The chain's CDR3 is CASSYKGTNTGELFF. The CDR3 DNA follows: TGTGCCAGCAGTTACAAGGGGACGAACACCGGGGAGCTGTTTTTT. The chain links TRBV6-5 to TRBJ2-2; tentative D call: TRBD1 (5 bases). The CDR3 totals 15 residues. Deletions cut 2 bases from V and 0 bases from J, with 7 bases between. Germline CDR1 is MNHEY and CDR2 is SVGAGI.

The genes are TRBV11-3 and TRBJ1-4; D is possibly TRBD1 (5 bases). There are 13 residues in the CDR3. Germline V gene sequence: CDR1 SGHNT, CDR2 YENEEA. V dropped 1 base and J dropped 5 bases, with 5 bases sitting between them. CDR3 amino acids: CASSLAGNEKLFF. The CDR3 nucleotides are TGTGCCAGCAGCTTAGCAGGGAATGAAAAACTGTTTTTT.

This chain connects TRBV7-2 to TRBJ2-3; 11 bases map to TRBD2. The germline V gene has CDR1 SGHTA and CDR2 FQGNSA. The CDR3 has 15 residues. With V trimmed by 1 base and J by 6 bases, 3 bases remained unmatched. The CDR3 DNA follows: TGTGCCAGCAGCTTAGTAGCGGGGGGGTTTGATACGCAGTATTTT. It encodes CASSLVAGGFDTQYF.

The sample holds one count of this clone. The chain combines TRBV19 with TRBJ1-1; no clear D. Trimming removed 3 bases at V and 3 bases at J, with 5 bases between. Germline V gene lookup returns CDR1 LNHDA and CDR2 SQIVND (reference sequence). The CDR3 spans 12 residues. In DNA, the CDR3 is TGTGCCAGTAGTATCCCGTACACTGAAGCTTTCTTT. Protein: CASSIPYTEAFF.

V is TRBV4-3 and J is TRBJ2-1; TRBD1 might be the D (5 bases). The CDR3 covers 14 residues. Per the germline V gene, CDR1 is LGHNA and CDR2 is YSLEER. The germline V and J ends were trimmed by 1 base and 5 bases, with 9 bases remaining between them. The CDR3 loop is CASSQARVNNEQFF. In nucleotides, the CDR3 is TGCGCCAGCAGCCAAGCCAGGGTGAACAATGAGCAGTTCTTC.

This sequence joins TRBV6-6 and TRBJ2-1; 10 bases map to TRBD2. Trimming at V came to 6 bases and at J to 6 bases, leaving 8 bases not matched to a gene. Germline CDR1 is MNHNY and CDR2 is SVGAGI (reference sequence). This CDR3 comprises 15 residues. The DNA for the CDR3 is TGTGCCAGCAGCGCCTCCAGCGGGGGGGCCAATGAGCAGTTCTTC. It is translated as CASSASSGGANEQFF.

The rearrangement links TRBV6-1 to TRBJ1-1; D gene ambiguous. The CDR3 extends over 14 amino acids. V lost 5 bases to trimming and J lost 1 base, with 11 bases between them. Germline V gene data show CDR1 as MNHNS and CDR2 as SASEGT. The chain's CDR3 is CASSQRAENTEAFF. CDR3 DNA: TGTGCCAGCAGTCAGCGGGCAGAGAACACTGAAGCTTTCTTT.

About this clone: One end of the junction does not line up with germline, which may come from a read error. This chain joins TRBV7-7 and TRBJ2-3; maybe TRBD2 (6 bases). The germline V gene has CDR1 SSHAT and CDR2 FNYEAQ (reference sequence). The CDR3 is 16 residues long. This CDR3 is CASSFSEGGTTDTQYF. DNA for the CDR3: TGTGCTAGCAGCTTCTCGGAAGGCGGGACGACAGATACGCAGTATTTT.

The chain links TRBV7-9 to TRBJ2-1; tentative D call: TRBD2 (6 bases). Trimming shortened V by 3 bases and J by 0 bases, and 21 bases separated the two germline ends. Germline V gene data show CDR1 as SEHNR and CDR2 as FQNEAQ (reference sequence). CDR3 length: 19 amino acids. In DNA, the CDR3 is TGTGCCAGCAGCTTTCCAGCGGGTGCCGCTGGGGGCTCCTACAATGAGCAGTTCTTC. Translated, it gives CASSFPAGAAGGSYNEQFF. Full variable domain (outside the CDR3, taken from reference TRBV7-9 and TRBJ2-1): DTGVSQNPRHKITKRGQNVTFRCDPISEHNRLYWYRQTLGQGPEFLTYFQNEAQLEKSRLLSDRFSAERPKGSFSTLEIQRTEQGDSAMYLCASSFPAGAAGGSYNEQFFGPGTRLTVL.

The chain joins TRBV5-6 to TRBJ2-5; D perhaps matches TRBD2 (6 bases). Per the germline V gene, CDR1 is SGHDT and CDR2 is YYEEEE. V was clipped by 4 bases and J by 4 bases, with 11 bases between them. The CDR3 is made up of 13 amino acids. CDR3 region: CASSGGVGETQYF. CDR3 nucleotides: TGTGCCAGCAGCGGCGGGGTAGGAGAGACCCAGTACTTC.

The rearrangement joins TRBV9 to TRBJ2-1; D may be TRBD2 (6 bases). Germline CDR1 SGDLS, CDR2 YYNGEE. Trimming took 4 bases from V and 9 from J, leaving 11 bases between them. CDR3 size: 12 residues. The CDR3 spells CASSPFGSEQFF. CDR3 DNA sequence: TGTGCCAGCAGCCCATTCGGGAGTGAGCAGTTCTTC.

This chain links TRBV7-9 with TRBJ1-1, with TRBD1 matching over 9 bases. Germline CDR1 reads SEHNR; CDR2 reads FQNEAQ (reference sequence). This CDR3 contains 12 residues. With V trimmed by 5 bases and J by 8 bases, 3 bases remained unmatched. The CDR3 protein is CASSPGTGEAFF. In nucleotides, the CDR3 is TGTGCCAGCAGCCCAGGGACAGGGGAAGCTTTCTTT.